A selection of T cell receptor beta chains follows, all from one sample in a study of blood T cells in healthy people across ages. TCRdb re-analysed the 5' RACE reads in MiXCR, keeping a single row per CDR3 protein. Among fewer than 950,000 distinct CDR3 sequences listed, around 36% were seen once. Sequencing was done on a sample of blood. These receptors came from a man between 18 and 29 years old in good health. Both conserved end residues are part of each CDR3. The order of the fields is V gene, clone size, J gene, D gene, CDR3 DNA, CDR3 protein. D genes are given only for firm matches. The size of a clone is reported for some rows only, either as once, few or many, or as a class for expanded clones.

TRBV6-2/TRBV6-3	few	TRBJ2-1	-	TGTGCCAGCAGTTATAGACCGAGTTCCTACAATGAGCAGTTCTTC	CASSYRPSSYNEQFF
TRBV7-2	-	TRBJ2-2	-	TGTGCCAGCAGCCCATTTCCCGGGGAGCTGTTTTTT	CASSPFPGELFF
TRBV10-3	few	TRBJ2-7	TRBD1	TGTGCCATCAGTGATTTGGACAGGGGGCCTTACGAGCAGTACTTC	CAISDLDRGPYEQYF
TRBV27	-	TRBJ2-5	TRBD2	TGTGCCAGCAGTTTATCGAGCCGGGAAGCGGGGTGGCGCAATGAGCAGTACTTC	CASSLSSREAGWRNEQYF
TRBV7-3	-	TRBJ2-1	-	TGTGCCAGCAGCTCCAGTGGGGCGAGCTCCTACAATGAGCAGTTCTTC	CASSSSGASSYNEQFF
TRBV6-2/TRBV6-3	few	TRBJ2-5	TRBD2	TGTGCCAGCAGTGCTAGCGGGGGGGCCAATGAGCAGTACTTC	CASSASGGANEQYF
TRBV5-1	-	TRBJ2-4	-	TGCGCCAGCAGCTTGGAAACGGGTTCAGCCAAAAACATTCAGTACTTC	CASSLETGSAKNIQYF
TRBV28	-	TRBJ1-2	-	TGTGCCAGCAGTTCAATCCCCTCGACAATCTACACCTTC	CASSSIPSTIYTF
TRBV29-1	many	TRBJ2-1	-	TGCAGCGTTGTTTCGGTCGCTGATGAGCAGTTCTTC	CSVVSVADEQFF
TRBV18	-	TRBJ2-5	-	TGTGCCAGCTCATTAAGCCAGGGTGGAGCAGAGACCCAGTACTTC	CASSLSQGGAETQYF